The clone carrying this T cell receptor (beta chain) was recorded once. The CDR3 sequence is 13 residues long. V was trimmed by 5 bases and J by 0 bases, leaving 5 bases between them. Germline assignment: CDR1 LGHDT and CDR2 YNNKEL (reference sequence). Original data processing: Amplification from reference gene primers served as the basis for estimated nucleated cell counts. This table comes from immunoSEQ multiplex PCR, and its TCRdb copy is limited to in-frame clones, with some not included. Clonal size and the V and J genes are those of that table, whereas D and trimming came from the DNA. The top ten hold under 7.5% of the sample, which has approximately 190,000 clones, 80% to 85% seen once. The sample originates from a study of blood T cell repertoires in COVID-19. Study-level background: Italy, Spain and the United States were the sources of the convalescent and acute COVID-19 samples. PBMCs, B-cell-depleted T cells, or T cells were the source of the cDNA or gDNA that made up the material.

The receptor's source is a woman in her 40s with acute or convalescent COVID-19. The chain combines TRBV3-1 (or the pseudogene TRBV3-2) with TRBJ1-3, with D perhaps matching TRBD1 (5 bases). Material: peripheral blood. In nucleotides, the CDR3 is TGTGCCAGCAGCGACAGCTCTGGAAACACCATATATTTT. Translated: CASSDSSGNTIYF.